This T cell receptor beta chain appears in the sequencing data of a study of T cell changes during pregnancy in multiple sclerosis. Using immunoSEQ multiplex PCR, the repertoire was profiled, and TCRdb retains in-frame clones only, with some absent. The sample shows some 27,000 clones, approximately 94% of them seen only once. Germline CDR1 is GTSNPN and CDR2 is SVGIG (reference sequence). The ends were cut back, 5 bases at V and 1 base at J, with 11 bases in the middle. This CDR3 is built from 13 residues. The TCR comes from a female donor with multiple sclerosis, enrolled in a pregnancy study. The sample in question was CD4+ T cells from peripheral blood mononuclear cells, obtained after pregnancy. V gene TRBV30 combines with J gene TRBJ1-1, with a weak D call TRBD1 (6 bases). Written as DNA, the CDR3 is TGTGCCTGGGGGGGACAACCGAACACTGAAGCTTTCTTT. This gives the protein CAWGGQPNTEAFF. Variable domain in full (rest from reference TRBV30 and TRBJ1-1): SQTIHQWPATLVQPVGSPLSLECTVEGTSNPNLYWYRQAAGRGLQLLFYSVGIGQISSEVPQNLSASRPQDRQFILSSKKLLLSDSGFYLCAWGGQPNTEAFFGQGTRLTVV.